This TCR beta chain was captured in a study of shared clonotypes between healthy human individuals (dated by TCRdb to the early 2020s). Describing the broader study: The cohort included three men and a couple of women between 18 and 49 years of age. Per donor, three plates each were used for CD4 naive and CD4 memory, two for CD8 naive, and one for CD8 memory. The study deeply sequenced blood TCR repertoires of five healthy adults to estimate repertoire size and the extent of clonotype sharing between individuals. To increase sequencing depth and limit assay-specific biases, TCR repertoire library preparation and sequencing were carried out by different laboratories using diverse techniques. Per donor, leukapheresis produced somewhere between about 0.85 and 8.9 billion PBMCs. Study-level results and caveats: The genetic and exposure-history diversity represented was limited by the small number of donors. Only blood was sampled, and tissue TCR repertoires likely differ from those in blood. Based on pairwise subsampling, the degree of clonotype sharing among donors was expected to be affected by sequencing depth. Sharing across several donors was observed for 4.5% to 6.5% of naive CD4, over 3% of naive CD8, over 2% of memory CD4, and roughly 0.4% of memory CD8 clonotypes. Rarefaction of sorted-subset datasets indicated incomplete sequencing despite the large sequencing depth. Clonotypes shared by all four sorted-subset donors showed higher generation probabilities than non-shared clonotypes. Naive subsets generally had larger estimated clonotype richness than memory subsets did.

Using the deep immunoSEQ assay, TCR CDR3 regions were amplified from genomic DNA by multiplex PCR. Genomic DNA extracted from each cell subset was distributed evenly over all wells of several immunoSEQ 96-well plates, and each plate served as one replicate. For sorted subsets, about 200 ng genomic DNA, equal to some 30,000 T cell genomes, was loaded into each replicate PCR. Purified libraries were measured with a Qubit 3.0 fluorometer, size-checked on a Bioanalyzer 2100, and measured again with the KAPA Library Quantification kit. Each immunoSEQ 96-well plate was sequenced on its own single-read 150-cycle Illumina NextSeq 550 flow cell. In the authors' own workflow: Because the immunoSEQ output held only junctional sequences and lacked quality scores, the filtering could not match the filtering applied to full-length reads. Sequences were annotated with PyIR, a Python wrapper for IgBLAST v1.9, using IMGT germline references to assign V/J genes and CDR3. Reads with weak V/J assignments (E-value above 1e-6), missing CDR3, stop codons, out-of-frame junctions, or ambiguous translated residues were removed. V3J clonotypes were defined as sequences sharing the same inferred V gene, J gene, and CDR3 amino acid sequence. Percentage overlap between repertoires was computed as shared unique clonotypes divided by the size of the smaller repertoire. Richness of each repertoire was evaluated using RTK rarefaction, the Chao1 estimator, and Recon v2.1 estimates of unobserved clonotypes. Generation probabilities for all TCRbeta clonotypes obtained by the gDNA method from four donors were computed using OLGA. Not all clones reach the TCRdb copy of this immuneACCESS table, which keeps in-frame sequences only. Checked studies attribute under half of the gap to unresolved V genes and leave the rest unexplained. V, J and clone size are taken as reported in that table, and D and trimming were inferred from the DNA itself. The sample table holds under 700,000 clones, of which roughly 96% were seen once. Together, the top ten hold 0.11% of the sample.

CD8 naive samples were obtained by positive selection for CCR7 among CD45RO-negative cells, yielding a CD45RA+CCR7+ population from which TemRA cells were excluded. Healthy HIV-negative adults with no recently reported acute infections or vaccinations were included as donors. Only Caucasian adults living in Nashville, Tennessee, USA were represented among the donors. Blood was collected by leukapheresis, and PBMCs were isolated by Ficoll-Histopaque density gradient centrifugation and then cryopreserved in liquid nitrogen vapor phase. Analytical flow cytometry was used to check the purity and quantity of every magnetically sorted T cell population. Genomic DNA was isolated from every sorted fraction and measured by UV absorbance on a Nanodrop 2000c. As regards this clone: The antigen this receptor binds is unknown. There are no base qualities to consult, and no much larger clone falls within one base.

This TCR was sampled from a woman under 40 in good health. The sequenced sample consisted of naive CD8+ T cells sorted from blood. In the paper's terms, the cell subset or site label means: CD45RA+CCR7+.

The DNA is as follows: TGTGCCATCAGTGACACAGGGGGGAAGAACACTGAAGCTTTCTTT. This codes for CAISDTGGKNTEAFF. The rearranged segments are TRBV10-3 and TRBJ1-1, with 8 central nucleotides matching TRBD1. The V end gives up 3 bases and the J end 1 base, leaving 4 bases in the junction not matched to a gene. The germline V gene specifies ENHRY as CDR1 and SYGVKD as CDR2. Inclusive of the bounding cysteine and phenylalanine, the CDR3 is 15 residues long. The only DNA kept is the CDR3, 45 bases in frame from the first base.